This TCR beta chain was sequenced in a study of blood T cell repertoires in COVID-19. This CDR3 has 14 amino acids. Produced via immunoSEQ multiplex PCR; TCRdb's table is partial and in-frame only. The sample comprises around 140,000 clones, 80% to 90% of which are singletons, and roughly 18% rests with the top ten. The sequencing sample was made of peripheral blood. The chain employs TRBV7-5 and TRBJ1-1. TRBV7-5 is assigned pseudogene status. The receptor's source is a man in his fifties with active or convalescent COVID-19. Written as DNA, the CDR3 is TGTGCCAGAAGCCCCTTCGGGGGGACCACTGAAGCTTTCTTT. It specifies CARSPFGGTTEAFF.